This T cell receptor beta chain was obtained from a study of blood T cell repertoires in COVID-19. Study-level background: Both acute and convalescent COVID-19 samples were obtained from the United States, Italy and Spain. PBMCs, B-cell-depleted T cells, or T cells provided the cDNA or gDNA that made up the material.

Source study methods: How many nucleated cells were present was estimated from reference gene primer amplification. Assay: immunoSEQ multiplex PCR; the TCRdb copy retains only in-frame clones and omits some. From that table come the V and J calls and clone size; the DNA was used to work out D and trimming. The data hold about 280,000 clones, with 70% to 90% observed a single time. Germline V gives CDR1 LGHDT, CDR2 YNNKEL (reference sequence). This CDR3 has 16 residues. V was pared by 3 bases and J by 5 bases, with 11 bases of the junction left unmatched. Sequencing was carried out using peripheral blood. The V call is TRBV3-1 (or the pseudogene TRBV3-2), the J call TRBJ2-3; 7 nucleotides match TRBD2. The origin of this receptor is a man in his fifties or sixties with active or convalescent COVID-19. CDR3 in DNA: TGTGCCAGCAGCCATTATGGGGAGGGCCGGCAAGATACGCAGTATTTT. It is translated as CASSHYGEGRQDTQYF.